Following are 7 T cell receptor beta chains from one sample sequenced in a study of cytomegalovirus exposure and HLA in healthy donors (dated by TCRdb to the late 2010s). The library was built by means of the immunoSEQ multiplex PCR assay. The multiplex PCR relied on a mix of 60 forward primers for TCR Vbeta segments and 13 reverse primers for TCR Jbeta segments. TCRdb holds this immuneACCESS table with in-frame rearrangements only. Some clones are missing; in checked studies, unresolved V genes explain under half, and the rest has no known cause. The table for this sample lists under 200,000 clones; 65% to 85% of them were counted only once. Roughly 2.3% of the sample is taken by the ten largest. The sequencing input was PBMCs. These receptors all stem from a man in his fifties or sixties in good health and CMV-seronegative.

The rearrangement joins TRBV2 to TRBJ1-6, with TRBD1 matching 9 bases. The V gene's germline CDR1 is SNHLY and CDR2 FYNNEI. This CDR3 region has 13 residues. After removal of 8 bases from V and 10 bases from J, the junction contained 6 bases not matched to a gene. CDR3 residues: CASADRGNSPLHF. DNA for the CDR3: TGTGCCAGCGCGGACAGGGGCAACTCACCCCTCCACTTT.

The V and J genes are TRBV27 and TRBJ2-7; 10 bases match TRBD2. The V gene end was trimmed by 6 bases and the J gene end by 4 bases; junction bases not matched to a gene: 6. This CDR3 spans 14 amino acids. CDR1 and CDR2 from the germline V gene are MNHEY and SMNVEV (reference sequence). The CDR3 bases are TGTGCCAGCAGGCCAGCGGGAGGGCAATACGAGCAGTACTTC. It yields the protein CASRPAGGQYEQYF.

The chain uses TRBV5-1 and TRBJ2-6; 7 nucleotides agree with TRBD1. CDR3 length: 19 residues. Germline CDR1 reads SGHRS; CDR2 reads YFSETQ. The V and J ends lost 4 bases and 4 bases, in that order; junction bases with no gene match: 17. The CDR3 spells CASSAPGQTTPAGANVLTF. Here the CDR3 DNA reads TGCGCCAGCAGCGCACCGGGACAGACAACTCCTGCGGGGGCCAACGTCCTGACTTTC.

Remarks on this clone: An end of the junction does not agree with germline; a read error may underlie this. The chain couples TRBV7-7 to TRBJ2-5, with TRBD2 identical over 11 bases. This CDR3 spans 16 amino acids. Germline loops: CDR1 SSHAT, CDR2 FNYEAQ (reference sequence). CDR3 sequence reads: CASSLGVAGGQETQYF. The CDR3 region has the DNA TGTGCTAGCAGCTTAGGTGTAGCGGGGGGGCAAGAGACCCAGTACTTC.

The genes are TRBV9 and TRBJ2-7; D gene uncertain. Germline V gene sequence: CDR1 SGDLS, CDR2 YYNGEE. With 0 bases removed from V and 3 bases from J, the gap between germline ends came to 10 bases. The CDR3 length is 14 residues. CDR3 residues: CASSVDVFGYEQYF. The CDR3 region has the DNA TGTGCCAGCAGCGTAGACGTTTTCGGCTACGAGCAGTACTTC. Variable domain in full (rest from reference TRBV9 and TRBJ2-7): DSGVTQTPKHLITATGQRVTLRCSPRSGDLSVYWYQQSLDQGLQFLIQYYNGEERAKGNILERFSAQQFPDLHSELNLSSLELGDSALYFCASSVDVFGYEQYFGPGTRLTVT.

The chain has TRBV18 and TRBJ1-4; D is undetermined. Germline CDR1 and CDR2: KGHSH and LQKENI. The V end lost 3 bases, the J end lost 0 bases, and 11 bases lay between the germline ends. The CDR3 extends over 16 amino acids. CDR3 sequence reads: CASSPDTFATNEKLFF. The CDR3 DNA reads as TGTGCCAGCTCACCTGACACTTTCGCAACTAATGAAAAACTGTTTTTT. The variable domain in full, with the rest retrieved from reference TRBV18 and TRBJ1-4, is NAGVMQNPRHLVRRRGQEARLRCSPMKGHSHVYWYRQLPEEGLKFMVYLQKENIIDESGMPKERFSAEFPKEGPSILRIQQVVRGDSAAYFCASSPDTFATNEKLFFGSGTQLSVL.

This chain uses TRBV6-1 with TRBJ1-1, with 9 nucleotides matching TRBD1. With 6 bases clipped from V and 1 base from J, the junction kept 6 bases outside the gene matches. The length of the CDR3 is 15 residues. From germline, CDR1 is MNHNS and CDR2 SASEGT. The DNA for the CDR3 is TGTGCCAGCAGAGGGACAGGGAGTAGGAACACTGAAGCTTTCTTT. Translation: CASRGTGSRNTEAFF.